The 31 T cell receptor beta chains listed next were all sequenced from one sample in a study of T cell responses to AZD1222 COVID-19 vaccine. The protocol was immunoSEQ multiplex PCR, while the TCRdb copy is restricted to in-frame clones and leaves out a portion. The table shows approximately 150,000 clones, with approximately 88% occurring only once. This sample comprised peripheral blood, obtained on day 0 of MenACWY control vaccination. Receptor source: an adult in good health.

The chain carries TRBV7-2 and TRBJ1-1; 7 bases align to TRBD1. The germline V gene encodes CDR1 SGHTA and CDR2 FQGNSA. The V segment lost 5 bases and the J segment 4 bases; nucleotides outside the gene matches: 4. CDR3 length: 13 residues. CDR3 in amino acids: CASSQGGATEAFF. The CDR3 bases are TGTGCCAGCAGCCAGGGGGGGGCCACTGAAGCTTTCTTT.

This chain connects TRBV11-3 to TRBJ2-3, with D uncertain. Germline CDR1 is SGHNT and CDR2 is YENEEA. The CDR3 has 14 residues. Trimming left V 4 bases short and J 2 bases short, with 10 bases between. The CDR3 DNA reads as TGTGCCAGCAGCTCCTACCGATTCACAGATACGCAGTATTTT. Amino acids: CASSSYRFTDTQYF. The variable domain in full, completed from reference TRBV11-3 and TRBJ2-3, reads EAGVVQSPRYKIIEKKQPVAFWCNPISGHNTLYWYLQNLGQGPELLIRYENEEAVDDSQLPKDRFSAERLKGVDSTLKIQPAELGDSAVYLCASSSYRFTDTQYFGPGTRLTVL.

The CDR3 region is CASSTGTSGTNEQFF. In nucleotides, the CDR3 is TGTGCCAGCAGTACCGGGACTAGCGGGACCAATGAGCAGTTCTTC. The chain carries TRBV6-5 and TRBJ2-1; 13 nucleotides agree with TRBD2. From germline, CDR1 is MNHEY and CDR2 SVGAGI. This CDR3 spans 15 amino acids. The trim removed 5 bases at V and 6 bases at J, leaving 4 bases unmatched.

The count of this clone is one. The genes are TRBV5-4 and TRBJ1-1; D not certain. The V end was cut by 4 bases, the J end by 4 bases, with 17 bases between. CDR1 is SGHNT and CDR2 is YYREEE in the germline V gene (reference sequence). CDR3 size: 15 residues. Here the CDR3 DNA reads TGTGCCAGCAGCCCTGGGGAACAGAGGGCCACTGAAGCTTTCTTT. Translation gives CASSPGEQRATEAFF.

The chain joins TRBV2 to TRBJ1-5, with TRBD1 as a possible D gene (6 bases). This CDR3 has 15 amino acids. V shed 6 bases and J shed 4 bases, with 16 bases lying between them. The germline CDR1 and CDR2 sequences are SNHLY and FYNNEI. The CDR3 protein is CASRDARGTNQPQHF. The DNA for the CDR3 is TGTGCCAGCAGGGATGCCAGGGGCACGAATCAGCCCCAGCATTTT.

This clone occurred a few times. The chain joins TRBV4-3 to TRBJ2-1; D is possibly TRBD1 or TRBD2 (5 bases each). This CDR3 has 13 amino acids. Germline V CDR1 and CDR2: LGHNA, YSLEER. Trimming took off 4 bases at V and 6 bases at J, with 10 bases between the two ends. CDR3 nucleotide sequence: TGCGCCAGCAGCCGGGACCTGGGCAATGAGCAGTTCTTC. Protein sequence: CASSRDLGNEQFF.

This chain joins TRBV7-3 and TRBJ2-1; 11 bases are shared with TRBD2. Germline V gene lookup returns CDR1 SGHTA and CDR2 FQGTGA. The ends lost 1 base at V and 9 bases at J; junction bases unmatched: 8. The CDR3 has 16 residues. The DNA of the CDR3 is TGTGCCAGCAGCTTAATGCTAGCGGGAGGTTCCGGTGAGCAGTTCTTC. Its translation: CASSLMLAGGSGEQFF. The full variable domain, its missing parts supplied by reference TRBV7-3 and TRBJ2-1, is GAGVSQTPSNKVTEKGKYVELRCDPISGHTALYWYRQSLGQGPEFLIYFQGTGAADDSGLPNDRFFAVRPEGSVSTLKIQRTERGDSAVYLCASSLMLAGGSGEQFFGPGTRLTVL.

This clone has just one count. The gene calls are TRBV11-2 and TRBJ2-7; tentatively, D is TRBD1 (7 bases). The CDR3 totals 15 residues. Trimming took 5 bases from V and 3 from J, leaving 17 bases between them. Germline values: CDR1 SGHAT, CDR2 FQNNGV. This chain's CDR3 is CASSPGGPTHYEQYF. For the CDR3, the DNA is TGTGCCAGCAGCCCAGGGGGGCCCACTCACTACGAGCAGTACTTC.

This clone was recorded once. The V and J genes are TRBV5-6 and TRBJ2-7; a possible D gene is TRBD1 (6 bases). V shed 4 bases and J shed 2 bases, with 10 bases lying between them. The CDR3 totals 13 residues. Germline-derived CDR1 and CDR2 are SGHDT and YYEEEE. The CDR3 spells CASSPGQTYEQYF. The CDR3 DNA reads TGTGCCAGCAGCCCCGGACAGACCTACGAGCAGTACTTC.

The chain is built from TRBV29-1 and TRBJ2-1; 10 positions match TRBD1. V dropped 6 bases and J dropped 16; count of bases not matched to a gene: 9. CDR3 length: 11 amino acids. CDR1 and CDR2 (germline): SQVTM, ANQGSEA. The CDR3 here is CSVGEGQGIFF. The CDR3 DNA reads TGCAGCGTGGGTGAGGGACAGGGGATATTCTTC.

The CDR3, as DNA: TGTGCCAGCTCAGTTCCTAACTATGGCTACACCTTC. Amino acid sequence: CASSVPNYGYTF. V gene TRBV18 combines with J gene TRBJ1-2; D is unresolved. Germline CDR1 KGHSH, CDR2 LQKENI. The CDR3 is 12 residues long. Trimming stripped 5 bases from V and 0 bases from J, with 4 bases between.

This rearrangement joins TRBV30 to TRBJ1-3, with TRBD1 matching 7 bases. This CDR3 contains 14 residues. Germline-derived CDR1 and CDR2 are GTSNPN and SVGIG (reference sequence). J was trimmed by 4 bases and V by 2 bases; bases with no gene match: 5. As DNA, the CDR3 is TGTGCCTGGAGTCGGAGGGACAGAGGAAACACCATATATTTT. It codes for CAWSRRDRGNTIYF.

This clone appeared a few times. This chain connects TRBV19 to TRBJ1-1; 7 bases line up with TRBD1. Germline lookup yields CDR1 LNHDA and CDR2 SQIVND (reference sequence). CDR3 length: 14 amino acids. The V and J ends lost 0 bases and 4 bases, in that order; junction bases with no gene match: 2. In nucleotides, the CDR3 is TGTGCCAGTAGTATAGATGCAGGGGGCACTGAAGCTTTCTTT. It specifies CASSIDAGGTEAFF.

The chain is built from TRBV5-1 and TRBJ2-2; 7 bases fit TRBD2. Germline-derived CDR1 and CDR2 are SGHRS and YFSETQ. The CDR3 loop spans 16 amino acids. The V and J ends lost 0 bases and 2 bases, in that order; junction bases with no gene match: 4. As DNA, the CDR3 is TGCGCCAGCAGCTTGGAACCTAGCGGTAACACCGGGGAGCTGTTTTTT. Translating it yields CASSLEPSGNTGELFF.

This clone was counted a few times. The chain couples TRBV24-1 to TRBJ1-5; 8 nucleotides line up with TRBD1. V shed 7 bases, J shed 10 bases, and the junction held 14 bases outside the gene matches. Germline V lookup: CDR1 KGHDR, CDR2 SFDVKD. The CDR3 is 15 amino acids. The CDR3 DNA is TGTGCCACCAGCGCTGGGACAGGCGAATCGGTTCCCCAGCATTTT. Translation gives CATSAGTGESVPQHF.

The sample holds one count of this clone. The chain is built from TRBV6-2 or TRBV6-3 and TRBJ1-4; a weak D match, TRBD1 (5 bases). The CDR3 is made up of 14 amino acids. The germline V gene has CDR1 MNHEY and CDR2 SVGEGT. V was cut by 2 bases and J by 5 bases, with 9 bases left in between. Here the CDR3 reads CASSYTGPNEKLFF. In DNA form, the CDR3 reads TGTGCCAGCAGTTACACGGGGCCAAATGAAAAACTGTTTTTT.

The V gene is TRBV6-5, the J gene TRBJ1-2; 9 nucleotides align to TRBD1. CDR3 length: 15 amino acids. Germline V CDR1 and CDR2: MNHEY, SVGAGI. J lost 8 bases, V lost 0 bases, and 7 bases had no gene match. Here the CDR3 DNA reads TGTGCCAGCAGTTACTCGATGGGACAGGGTCGCGGCTACACCTTC. Translation gives CASSYSMGQGRGYTF.

This chain uses TRBV7-2 with TRBJ1-1, with D possibly TRBD1 on 6 matching bases. CDR1 is SGHTA, CDR2 FQGNSA, per germline. There are 14 residues in the CDR3. V shed 7 bases and J shed 1 base, with 13 bases lying between them. The CDR3 nucleotides read TGTGCCAGCACCTTCGGACAGTCGAACACTGAAGCTTTCTTT. It specifies CASTFGQSNTEAFF.

The chain is built from TRBV7-9 and TRBJ1-1; perhaps TRBD1 as D (6 bases). The CDR3 is 15 residues long. V was clipped by 1 base and J by 5 bases, with 14 bases between them. CDR1 is SEHNR and CDR2 is FQNEAQ in the germline V gene (reference sequence). CDR3 region: CASSLEGVRGTEAFF. The CDR3 bases are TGTGCCAGCAGCTTAGAAGGGGTCAGGGGAACTGAAGCTTTCTTT.

In this sample, this clone turned up a few times. This sequence joins TRBV6-5 and TRBJ1-5; tentative D call: TRBD1 (6 bases). This CDR3 has 14 amino acids. Trimming shortened V by 7 bases and J by 6 bases, and 16 bases separated the two germline ends. CDR1 is MNHEY and CDR2 is SVGAGI in the germline V gene. The chain's CDR3 is CASIVRGGTQPQHF. CDR3 nucleotide sequence: TGTGCCAGCATTGTCAGGGGAGGCACTCAGCCCCAGCATTTT.

The chain joins TRBV28 to TRBJ1-1; D not resolved. The CDR3 spans 14 residues. V was trimmed by 3 bases and J by 8 bases, leaving 16 bases between them. Germline loops: CDR1 MDHEN, CDR2 SYDVKM. The CDR3 DNA follows: TGTGCCAGCAGTTTTGGGCCAGCCCGCGCCGAAGCTTTCTTT. Encoded protein: CASSFGPARAEAFF.

V and J are TRBV9 and TRBJ1-6; a weak D match, TRBD1 (5 bases). This CDR3 has 14 amino acids. V gave up 4 bases and J gave up 6 bases, with 11 bases separating them. Germline V gene sequence: CDR1 SGDLS, CDR2 YYNGEE. The CDR3 here is CASSPFGGNSPLHF. CDR3 coding DNA: TGTGCCAGCAGCCCTTTTGGGGGTAATTCACCCCTCCACTTT.

The chain links TRBV19 to TRBJ1-1; the D is unclear. The CDR3 contains 12 residues. The germline V and J ends were trimmed by 0 bases and 12 bases, with 11 bases remaining between them. Looked up from germline, CDR1 is LNHDA and CDR2 is SQIVND (reference sequence). DNA for the CDR3: TGTGCCAGTAGTATAGAGGGCCTGATAACTTTCTTT. Protein sequence: CASSIEGLITFF. The whole variable domain, filled in from reference TRBV19 and TRBJ1-1, reads DGGITQSPKYLFRKEGQNVTLSCEQNLNHDAMYWYRQDPGQGLRLIYYSQIVNDFQKGDIAEGYSVSREKKESFPLTVTSAQKNPTAFYLCASSIEGLITFFGQGTRLTVV.

The chain uses TRBV5-6 and TRBJ1-1, with D possibly being TRBD1 (6 bases). The CDR3 runs to 14 residues. Germline V gene sequence: CDR1 SGHDT, CDR2 YYEEEE. V was trimmed by 2 bases and J by 6 bases, leaving 14 bases between them. The CDR3 loop is CASSFRGGRPEAFF. As DNA, the CDR3 is TGTGCCAGCAGCTTTAGGGGGGGCCGGCCTGAAGCTTTCTTT. Using reference TRBV5-6 and TRBJ1-1 for the parts outside the CDR3, the full variable domain is DAGVTQSPTHLIKTRGQQVTLRCSPKSGHDTVSWYQQALGQGPQFIFQYYEEEERQRGNFPDRFSGHQFPNYSSELNVNALLLGDSALYLCASSFRGGRPEAFFGQGTRLTVV.

The chain is built from TRBV7-3 and TRBJ2-1; 10 nucleotides line up with TRBD2. Germline V CDR1 and CDR2: SGHTA, FQGTGA. The CDR3 extends over 17 amino acids. J was trimmed by 3 bases and V by 0 bases; bases with no gene match: 5. DNA for the CDR3: TGTGCCAGCAGCTTAACGTTTACTAGCGGGGTCTACAATGAGCAGTTCTTC. Encoded protein: CASSLTFTSGVYNEQFF.

V usage is TRBV18 and J usage is TRBJ2-7; 10 bases align to TRBD1. The germline CDR1 and CDR2 sequences are KGHSH and LQKENI. This CDR3 contains 14 residues. V trimming: 3 bases; J trimming: 3 bases; junction bases outside the gene matches: 2. The CDR3, as DNA: TGTGCCAGCTCACCCGGGACAGGGGACTACGAGCAGTACTTC. It encodes CASSPGTGDYEQYF.

This sequence joins TRBV7-2 and TRBJ1-6, with a weak D call TRBD1 (6 bases). V dropped 1 base and J dropped 10 bases, with 14 bases sitting between them. CDR1 is SGHTA and CDR2 is FQGNSA in the germline V gene. The CDR3 spans 15 residues. Here the CDR3 DNA reads TGTGCCAGCAGCTTAGAACAGGGAGGTTACTCACCCCTCCACTTT. It encodes CASSLEQGGYSPLHF.

The chain carries TRBV28 and TRBJ2-5; D remains ambiguous. CDR3 length equals 18 residues. Trimming left V 4 bases short and J 3 bases short, with 24 bases between. Germline V gene data show CDR1 as MDHEN and CDR2 as SYDVKM. The DNA for the CDR3 is TGTGCCAGCAGTTCGTATAGTATCCGGGCACATCCTAAAGAGACCCAGTACTTC. It specifies CASSSYSIRAHPKETQYF.

The genes are TRBV19 and TRBJ2-3; 12 positions agree with TRBD2. The V segment lost 4 bases and the J segment 11 bases; nucleotides outside the gene matches: 7. Germline V gene data show CDR1 as LNHDA and CDR2 as SQIVND (reference sequence). The CDR3 consists of 14 residues. The CDR3, as DNA: TGTGCCAGTAGTACCTCAAAACTAGCGGGGGGGCAGTATTTT. This gives the protein CASSTSKLAGGQYF.

The chain is built from TRBV19 and TRBJ2-7; 8 positions agree with TRBD2. J was trimmed by 3 bases and V by 5 bases; bases with no gene match: 9. This CDR3 has 15 residues. Germline CDR1 LNHDA, CDR2 SQIVND (reference sequence). The CDR3 region is CASSPLREGGYEQYF. The CDR3 DNA is TGTGCCAGTAGTCCCCTACGGGAGGGAGGCTACGAGCAGTACTTC.

The J gene is TRBJ1-1, the V gene TRBV27; TRBD1 is a possible D gene (5 bases). Trimming took 9 bases from V and 1 from J, leaving 21 bases between them. This CDR3 region has 16 residues. Germline loops: CDR1 MNHEY, CDR2 SMNVEV (reference sequence). The CDR3 spells CASFTGTQKPNTEAFF. CDR3 sequence (DNA): TGTGCCAGTTTCACCGGGACCCAGAAACCGAACACTGAAGCTTTCTTT.